Following are 13 T cell receptor beta chains from one sample sequenced in a study of blood T cell repertoires in COVID-19. Libraries were prepared by immunoSEQ multiplex PCR; TCRdb keeps only in-frame clonotypes and omits some of them. The table records 300,000 to 450,000 clones, roughly nine tenths of them present only once. The sequenced sample was peripheral blood. Every receptor here comes from a woman aged 55 to 70 with COVID-19, enrolled during active disease.

J is TRBJ2-2 and V is TRBV3-1 (or the pseudogene TRBV3-2); 7 nucleotides agree with TRBD1. The ends lost 4 bases at V and 0 bases at J; junction bases unmatched: 5. CDR1 is LGHDT and CDR2 is YNNKEL in the germline V gene (reference sequence). This CDR3 is 16 amino acids long. The CDR3 reads CASSPTGTANTGELFF. The CDR3, as DNA: TGTGCCAGCAGCCCTACCGGGACAGCGAACACCGGGGAGCTGTTTTTT.

The gene calls are TRBV19 and TRBJ2-1, with TRBD1 as a possible D gene (6 bases). Germline CDR1 is LNHDA and CDR2 is SQIVND (reference sequence). V was shortened by 0 bases and J by 8 bases, with 17 bases between the two germline ends. The CDR3 length is 16 residues. The DNA of the CDR3 is TGTGCCAGTAGTATAGAGACAGGTTCGATGGCGTATGAGCAGTTCTTC. This sequence encodes CASSIETGSMAYEQFF.

This chain joins TRBV18 and TRBJ1-5, with D tentatively TRBD1 (6 bases). The germline V and J ends were trimmed by 3 bases and 2 bases, with 14 bases remaining between them. The CDR3 is 16 amino acids. Germline CDR1 is KGHSH and CDR2 is LQKENI. DNA of the CDR3: TGTGCCAGCTCACCGTCGGGAGGGGGGGGCAATCAGCCCCAGCATTTT. The encoded protein is CASSPSGGGGNQPQHF. Drawing the rest from reference TRBV18 and TRBJ1-5, the complete variable domain is NAGVMQNPRHLVRRRGQEARLRCSPMKGHSHVYWYRQLPEEGLKFMVYLQKENIIDESGMPKERFSAEFPKEGPSILRIQQVVRGDSAAYFCASSPSGGGGNQPQHFGDGTRLSIL.

This clone was recorded only once. The chain links TRBV19 to TRBJ2-4; weak D call: TRBD2 (5 bases). Looked up from germline, CDR1 is LNHDA and CDR2 is SQIVND (reference sequence). The CDR3 has 16 amino acids. V lost 1 base to trimming and J lost 4 bases, with 14 bases between them. The CDR3 DNA reads as TGTGCCAGTAGTATAGCGGGGAGTGGACGGAAAAACATTCAGTACTTC. The encoded protein is CASSIAGSGRKNIQYF.

The rearrangement uses TRBV12-5 and TRBJ1-4; TRBD1 matches 10 bases. Per germline, CDR1 LGHNT and CDR2 FRNRAP. V shed 6 bases and J 8 bases; nucleotides not matched to a gene: 9. The CDR3 loop spans 15 amino acids. In DNA form, the CDR3 reads TGTGCTAGTGGACCCGACAGGGGGCAGCGAGAAAAACTGTTTTTT. Translated: CASGPDRGQREKLFF.

This clone was seen a few times. CDR3 coding DNA: TGTGCCAGTATGCGGTCCCTGCCGAACACTGAAGCTTTCTTT. The encoded protein is CASMRSLPNTEAFF. The genes are TRBV19 and TRBJ1-1; D is unresolved. V was trimmed by 7 bases and J by 1 base, leaving 13 bases between them. Germline-derived CDR1 and CDR2 are LNHDA and SQIVND (reference sequence). There are 14 residues in the CDR3.

J is TRBJ2-5 and V is TRBV5-1, with 8 bases lining up with TRBD2. Germline V gene sequence: CDR1 SGHRS, CDR2 YFSETQ. This CDR3 contains 14 residues. With V trimmed by 2 bases and J by 5 bases, 5 bases remained unmatched. CDR3 sequence: CASSFGGGRETQYF. The CDR3 DNA sequence: TGCGCCAGCAGCTTTGGCGGGGGGAGGGAGACCCAGTACTTC. The full variable domain, rest sourced from reference TRBV5-1 and TRBJ2-5, is KAGVTQTPRYLIKTRGQQVTLSCSPISGHRSVSWYQQTPGQGLQFLFEYFSETQRNKGNFPGRFSGRQFSNSRSEMNVSTLELGDSALYLCASSFGGGRETQYFGPGTRLLVL.

The rearrangement links TRBV7-8 to TRBJ1-5, with TRBD1 matching 7 bases. V was clipped by 5 bases and J by 4 bases; unmatched bases: 8. This CDR3 is 15 amino acids long. The V gene's germline CDR1 is SGHVS and CDR2 FQNEAQ. CDR3 sequence: CASSRGGGGNQPQHF. CDR3 nucleotide sequence: TGTGCCAGCAGCCGAGGAGGGGGCGGTAATCAGCCCCAGCATTTT.

The chain couples TRBV5-4 to TRBJ2-1; no definite D call. V was clipped by 1 base and J by 4 bases, with 15 bases between them. This CDR3 contains 16 residues. CDR1 is SGHNT and CDR2 is YYREEE in the germline V gene (reference sequence). The CDR3 protein is CASSLSAGTAYNEQFF. DNA for the CDR3: TGTGCCAGCAGCTTGTCGGCCGGCACAGCTTACAATGAGCAGTTCTTC.

The chain employs TRBV5-1 and TRBJ1-2, with D possibly TRBD1 on 6 matching bases. V was shortened by 9 bases and J by 7 bases, with 19 bases between the two germline ends. The CDR3 is 13 residues long. Germline V CDR1 and CDR2: SGHRS, YFSETQ. CDR3 nucleotides: TGCGCCAAACAGGGCGGAGTGCAGGCTGGCTACACCTTC. Encoded protein: CAKQGGVQAGYTF.

The chain is built from TRBV7-2 and TRBJ2-5, with D uncertain. This CDR3 is built from 13 residues. V lost 5 bases and J lost 2, with 9 bases in between. Germline-derived CDR1 and CDR2 are SGHTA and FQGNSA. The CDR3 is CASSLLSQETQYF. CDR3 bases: TGTGCCAGCAGCCTCCTGTCGCAAGAGACCCAGTACTTC.

This clone was detected once. The rearrangement joins TRBV11-3 to TRBJ2-2; TRBD1 might be the D (6 bases). V shed 5 bases and J shed 4 bases, with 11 bases lying between them. This CDR3 comprises 14 residues. Germline CDR1 is SGHNT and CDR2 is YENEEA. CDR3 residues: CASSPQGLTGELFF. CDR3 in DNA: TGTGCCAGCAGCCCACAGGGCCTCACCGGGGAGCTGTTTTTT.

The chain links TRBV2 to TRBJ1-4, with 9 positions matching TRBD1. Trimming cost V 0 bases and J 7 bases; bases outside gene matches: 3. In germline, CDR1 is SNHLY, CDR2 FYNNEI. The CDR3 loop spans 15 amino acids. The CDR3 is CASSEADRGGEKLFF. The CDR3 bases are TGTGCCAGCAGTGAAGCGGACAGGGGCGGTGAAAAACTGTTTTTT.